The 20 T cell receptor beta chains given below trace back to one sample, sequenced in a study of T-cell reconstitution after alpha-beta-depleted transplantation in children. TCRbeta library construction was performed incorporating unique molecular identifiers. MiXCR was run by TCRdb on the PCR reads, yielding one entry per CDR3 protein. Among about 610,000 distinct CDR3 sequences listed, roughly a tenth were seen once. The input for sequencing was PBMCs from the stem cell graft donor, taken from the stem cell graft. These receptors originate from a human donor who donated a stem cell graft to a child with acute myeloid leukemia.

The rearrangement joins TRBV20-1 to TRBJ2-3; 10 bases are shared with TRBD2. CDR3 size: 15 residues. The germline V gene has CDR1 DFQATT and CDR2 SNEGSKA (reference sequence). Losses at the gene ends were 3 bases for V and 5 bases for J; bases not matched to a gene: 8. CDR3 region: CSASQREGQLDTQYF. In nucleotides, the CDR3 is TGCAGTGCTAGCCAGCGGGAGGGCCAATTAGATACGCAGTATTTT.

The J gene is TRBJ2-2, the V gene TRBV20-1, with TRBD2 identical over 7 bases. The CDR3 loop spans 14 amino acids. The V segment lost 5 bases and the J segment 6 bases; nucleotides outside the gene matches: 9. Germline lookup yields CDR1 DFQATT and CDR2 SNEGSKA (reference sequence). The CDR3 sequence: CSAPRGSGPGELFF. In nucleotides, the CDR3 is TGCAGTGCTCCCCGCGGGAGCGGTCCCGGGGAGCTGTTTTTT.

This clonotype occurred a few times. The rearrangement joins TRBV12-3 or TRBV12-4 to TRBJ2-4, with unresolved D. Between the trimmed V and J ends, which lost 3 bases and 5 bases, there was a span of 2 bases. CDR3 length: 11 residues. CDR3 sequence (DNA): TGTGCCAGCAGTTTTGAAAACATTCAGTACTTC. This sequence encodes CASSFENIQYF.

The chain links TRBV4-3 to TRBJ2-3, with D hard to call. Looked up from germline, CDR1 is LGHNA and CDR2 is YSLEER. Trimming shortened V by 4 bases and J by 1 base, and 9 bases separated the two germline ends. The CDR3 covers 14 residues. For the CDR3, the DNA is TGCGCCAGCAGCCCGAGGCTTGGCACAGATACGCAGTATTTT. Its protein product is CASSPRLGTDTQYF.

This clonotype came up many times. The chain recombines TRBV29-1 with TRBJ2-1, with a possible D match to TRBD2 (5 bases). The CDR3 contains 11 residues. The germline V gene has CDR1 SQVTM and CDR2 ANQGSEA. V gave up 7 bases and J gave up 4 bases, with 8 bases separating them. CDR3 residues: CSGADYNEQFF. For the CDR3, the DNA is TGCAGCGGAGCGGATTACAATGAGCAGTTCTTC.

The V gene is TRBV9, the J gene TRBJ2-1; D might be TRBD1 or TRBD2, each matching 5 bases. The CDR3 is 13 amino acids. Trimming left V 5 bases short and J 6 bases short, with 12 bases between. Germline loops: CDR1 SGDLS, CDR2 YYNGEE. The DNA for the CDR3 is TGTGCCAGCAGTAGGGGCGGGTGCAATGAGCAGTTCTTC. Translated, it gives CASSRGGCNEQFF.

This clonotype was recorded a few times. The chain is built from TRBV29-1 and TRBJ2-3, with 11 bases aligning to TRBD1. CDR3 length: 17 residues. V trimming: 5 bases; J trimming: 2 bases; junction bases outside the gene matches: 12. Looked up from germline, CDR1 is SQVTM and CDR2 is ANQGSEA. CDR3 in amino acids: CSVKGPRDRGVTDTQYF. In nucleotides, the CDR3 is TGCAGCGTTAAAGGGCCCAGGGACAGGGGGGTCACAGATACGCAGTATTTT.

Many counts were recorded for this clonotype. The rearrangement joins TRBV2 to TRBJ1-5, with D possibly matching TRBD1 (5 bases). This CDR3 has 15 residues. Trimming left V 6 bases short and J 7 bases short, with 19 bases between. Germline CDR1 is SNHLY and CDR2 is FYNNEI. This chain's CDR3 is CASRTGTEMGQPQHF. CDR3 DNA sequence: TGTGCCAGCAGAACCGGGACCGAGATGGGGCAGCCCCAGCATTTT. Full variable domain (remainder filled in from reference TRBV2 and TRBJ1-5): EPEVTQTPSHQVTQMGQEVILRCVPISNHLYFYWYRQILGQKVEFLVSFYNNEISEKSEIFDDQFSVERPDGSNFTLKIRSTKLEDSAMYFCASRTGTEMGQPQHFGDGTRLSIL.

A few counts support this clonotype. CDR3 coding DNA: TGCGCCAGCAGCGGCGGGACAGGTCGGTTGGGTGAAAAACTGTTTTTT. This translates into CASSGGTGRLGEKLFF. The V and J genes are TRBV5-1 and TRBJ1-4; 8 positions match TRBD1. With V trimmed by 4 bases and J by 7 bases, 12 bases remained unmatched. The CDR3 has 16 residues. Germline CDR1 reads SGHRS; CDR2 reads YFSETQ.

This chain uses TRBV7-9 with TRBJ2-3; D unresolved. The length of the CDR3 is 11 residues. CDR1 and CDR2 (germline): SEHNR, FQNEAQ (reference sequence). The V end lost 5 bases, the J end lost 5 bases, and 5 bases lay between the germline ends. This CDR3 is CASSVKDTQYF. Written as DNA, the CDR3 is TGTGCCAGCAGCGTAAAAGATACGCAGTATTTT.

In its sample, this clonotype was seen a few times. The V call is TRBV28, the J call TRBJ2-3; TRBD2 agrees at 8 bases. CDR1 and CDR2 from the germline V gene are MDHEN and SYDVKM. The junction had 8 bases not matched to a gene; V was cut back by 0 bases and J by 3 bases. The CDR3 is made up of 17 amino acids. CDR3 nucleotide sequence: TGTGCCAGCAGTTTATGGGGAGCGGGAGTCGGGACAGATACGCAGTATTTT. Protein product: CASSLWGAGVGTDTQYF.

This clonotype was found a few times. The J gene is TRBJ2-1, the V gene TRBV4-3; TRBD2 matches at 11 bases. Germline values: CDR1 LGHNA, CDR2 YSLEER. CDR3 length equals 16 residues. Trimming took 0 bases from V and 7 from J; bases not matched to a gene: 5. The CDR3 protein is CASSQDRASGGNEQFF. The DNA for the CDR3 is TGCGCCAGCAGCCAAGATAGGGCTAGCGGGGGGAATGAGCAGTTCTTC.

This clonotype was observed a handful of times. V gene TRBV7-2 combines with J gene TRBJ1-2, with unresolved D. V lost 7 bases, J lost 2 bases, and 14 bases lay in between. The CDR3 runs to 14 residues. CDR1 SGHTA and CDR2 FQGNSA come from the germline V gene. This CDR3 reads CASTLTWSNYGYTF. The CDR3 DNA is TGTGCCAGCACCCTGACATGGTCCAACTATGGCTACACCTTC.

This clonotype was seen a handful of times. The chain employs TRBV29-1 and TRBJ2-7; D not certain. The CDR3 loop spans 11 amino acids. Trimming pared 3 bases from V and 5 bases from J, leaving 8 bases between. Per germline, CDR1 SQVTM and CDR2 ANQGSEA. The CDR3 sequence: CSVEGVNEQYF. The CDR3 DNA follows: TGCAGCGTTGAGGGCGTTAACGAGCAGTACTTC.

The CDR3 coding sequence is TGCAGTGCCCTTGAGGCAGGGACCCGACGCACCGGGGAGCTGTTTTTT. Its protein is CSALEAGTRRTGELFF. V is TRBV20-1 and J is TRBJ2-2, with D possibly called TRBD1 or TRBD2 (5 bases each). CDR1 and CDR2 from the germline V gene are DFQATT and SNEGSKA (reference sequence). Trimming removed 6 bases from V and 4 bases from J, with 21 bases in between. The CDR3 totals 16 residues.

Turning to this clonotype: Possible read error: a much larger clone is one base away. The chain employs TRBV18 and TRBJ2-2; D unclear. V was trimmed by 3 bases and J by 7 bases, leaving 9 bases between them. Germline CDR1 KGHSH, CDR2 LQKENI. There are 13 residues in the CDR3. The CDR3 here is CASSPMHIGELFF. Here the CDR3 DNA reads TGTGCCAGCTCACCTATGCACATCGGGGAGCTGTTTTTT.

The rearrangement uses TRBV7-3 and TRBJ2-6, with 7 bases identical to TRBD1. The junction had 4 bases not matched to a gene; V was cut back by 5 bases and J by 0 bases. This CDR3 is built from 16 residues. Germline V lookup: CDR1 SGHTA, CDR2 FQGTGA. CDR3 in amino acids: CASSPRGNSGANVLTF. CDR3 nucleotide sequence: TGTGCCAGCAGCCCCAGGGGGAACTCTGGGGCCAACGTCCTGACTTTC.

This clonotype has a handful of counts. This rearrangement joins TRBV20-1 to TRBJ2-7, with unresolved D. In germline, CDR1 is DFQATT, CDR2 SNEGSKA (reference sequence). Trimming pared 3 bases from V and 3 bases from J, leaving 9 bases between. The CDR3 has 12 residues. The CDR3 bases are TGCAGTGCTAGGCCCACCAGCTACGAGCAGTACTTC. It yields the protein CSARPTSYEQYF.

The chain uses TRBV9 and TRBJ2-7, with TRBD2 matching over 8 bases. Germline V gene sequence: CDR1 SGDLS, CDR2 YYNGEE. V was pared by 0 bases and J by 7 bases, with 12 bases of the junction left unmatched. The CDR3 loop spans 16 amino acids. CDR3 protein: CASSVVGERELGEQYF. Here the CDR3 DNA reads TGTGCCAGCAGCGTAGTTGGTGAGCGGGAGTTGGGGGAGCAGTACTTC.

This clonotype was detected ten times or more. The chain is built from TRBV6-2 or TRBV6-3 and TRBJ2-7; D possibly corresponds to TRBD1 (5 bases). The CDR3 is 15 residues long. The germline CDR1 and CDR2 sequences are MNHEY and SVGEGT. Trimming shortened V by 5 bases and J by 4 bases, and 18 bases separated the two germline ends. CDR3 loop: CASSQRNRQNYEQYF. DNA for the CDR3: TGTGCCAGCAGTCAAAGGAACCGACAGAATTACGAGCAGTACTTC.